This T cell receptor beta chain was sequenced for a study of graft-versus-host responses after intestinal transplantation. Profiled with immunoSEQ multiplex PCR; TCRdb holds only in-frame clones, not every one. Of roughly 120,000 clones listed, around nine tenths are singletons. Turning to this clone: The antigen remains undetermined.

V lost 2 bases and J lost 5, with 7 bases in between. CDR3 size: 13 residues. The germline V gene encodes CDR1 SGHTA and CDR2 FQGNSA. Broader study findings: Researchers found peak circulating GvH clone levels linked to early post-transplant HvG declines.

V usage is TRBV7-2 and J usage is TRBJ2-1, with D possibly matching TRBD2 (6 bases). Sequencing used unstimulated CD4+ T cells sorted from spleen or lymph node cells, obtained before transplant. The source of this sequence is a human donor who was the organ donor for an intestinal transplant. CDR3 DNA sequence: TGTGCCAGCAGCTTAACGGGGGACAATGAGCAGTTCTTC. Translating gives CASSLTGDNEQFF. The whole variable domain, remainder taken from reference TRBV7-2 and TRBJ2-1, is GAGVSQSPSNKVTEKGKDVELRCDPISGHTALYWYRQSLGQGLEFLIYFQGNSAPDKSGLPSDRFSAERTGGSVSTLTIQRTQQEDSAVYLCASSLTGDNEQFFGPGTRLTVL.